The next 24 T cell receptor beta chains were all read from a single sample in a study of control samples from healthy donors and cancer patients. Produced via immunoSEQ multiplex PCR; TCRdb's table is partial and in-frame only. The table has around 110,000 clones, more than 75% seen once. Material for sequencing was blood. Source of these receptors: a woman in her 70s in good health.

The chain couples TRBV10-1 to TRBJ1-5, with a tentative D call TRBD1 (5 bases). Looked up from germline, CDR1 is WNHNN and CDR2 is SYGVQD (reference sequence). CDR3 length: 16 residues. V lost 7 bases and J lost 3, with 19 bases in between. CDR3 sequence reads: CASTRGRSEDNQPQHF. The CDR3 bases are TGCGCCAGCACCCGGGGGAGGAGTGAGGACAATCAGCCCCAGCATTTT.

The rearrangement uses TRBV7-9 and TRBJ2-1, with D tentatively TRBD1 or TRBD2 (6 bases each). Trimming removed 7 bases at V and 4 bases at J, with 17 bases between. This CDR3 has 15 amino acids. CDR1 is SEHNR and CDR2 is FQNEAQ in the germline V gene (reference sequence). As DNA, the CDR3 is TGTGCCAGCACCCCCCGGGGAGGACAGTACAATGAGCAGTTCTTC. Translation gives CASTPRGGQYNEQFF. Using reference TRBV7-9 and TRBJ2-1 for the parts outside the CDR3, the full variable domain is DTGVSQNPRHKITKRGQNVTFRCDPISEHNRLYWYRQTLGQGPEFLTYFQNEAQLEKSRLLSDRFSAERPKGSFSTLEIQRTEQGDSAMYLCASTPRGGQYNEQFFGPGTRLTVL.

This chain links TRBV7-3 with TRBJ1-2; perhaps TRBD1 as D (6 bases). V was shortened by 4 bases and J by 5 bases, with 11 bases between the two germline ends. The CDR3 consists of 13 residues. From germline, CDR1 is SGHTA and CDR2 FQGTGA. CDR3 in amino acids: CASSSAGEYGYTF. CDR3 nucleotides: TGTGCCAGCAGCTCAGCAGGGGAATATGGCTACACCTTC.

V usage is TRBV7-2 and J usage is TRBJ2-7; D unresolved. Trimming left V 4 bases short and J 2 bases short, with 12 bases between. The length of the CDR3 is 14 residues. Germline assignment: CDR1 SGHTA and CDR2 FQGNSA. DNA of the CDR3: TGTGCCAGCAGCTCAACGACGGCTACCTACGAGCAGTACTTC. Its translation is CASSSTTATYEQYF.

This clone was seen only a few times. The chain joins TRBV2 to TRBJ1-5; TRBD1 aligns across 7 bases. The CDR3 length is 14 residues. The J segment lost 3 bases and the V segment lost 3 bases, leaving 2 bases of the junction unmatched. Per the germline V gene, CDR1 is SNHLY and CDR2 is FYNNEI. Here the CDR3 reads CASSEGTVNQPQHF. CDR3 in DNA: TGTGCCAGCAGTGAGGGGACAGTCAATCAGCCCCAGCATTTT.

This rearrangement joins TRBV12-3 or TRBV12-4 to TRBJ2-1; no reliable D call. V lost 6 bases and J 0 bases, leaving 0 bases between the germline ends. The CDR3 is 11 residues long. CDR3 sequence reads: CASSSYNEQFF. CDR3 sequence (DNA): TGTGCCAGCAGCTCCTACAATGAGCAGTTCTTC.

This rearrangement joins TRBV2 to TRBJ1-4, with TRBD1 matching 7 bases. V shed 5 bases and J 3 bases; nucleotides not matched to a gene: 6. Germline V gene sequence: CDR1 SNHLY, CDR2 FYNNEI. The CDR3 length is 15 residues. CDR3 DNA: TGTGCCAGCAGTTACCAGGGACAGCCTAATGAAAAACTGTTTTTT. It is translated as CASSYQGQPNEKLFF. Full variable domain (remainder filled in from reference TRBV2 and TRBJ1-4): EPEVTQTPSHQVTQMGQEVILRCVPISNHLYFYWYRQILGQKVEFLVSFYNNEISEKSEIFDDQFSVERPDGSNFTLKIRSTKLEDSAMYFCASSYQGQPNEKLFFGSGTQLSVL.

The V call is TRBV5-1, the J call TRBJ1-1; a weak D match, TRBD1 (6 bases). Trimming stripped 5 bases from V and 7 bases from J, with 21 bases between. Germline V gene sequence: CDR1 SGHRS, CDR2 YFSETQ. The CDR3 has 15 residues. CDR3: CASRFGQSSVGEAFF. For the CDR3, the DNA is TGCGCCAGCAGATTCGGACAGAGTTCGGTGGGTGAAGCTTTCTTT. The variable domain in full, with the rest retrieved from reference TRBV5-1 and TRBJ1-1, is KAGVTQTPRYLIKTRGQQVTLSCSPISGHRSVSWYQQTPGQGLQFLFEYFSETQRNKGNFPGRFSGRQFSNSRSEMNVSTLELGDSALYLCASRFGQSSVGEAFFGQGTRLTVV.

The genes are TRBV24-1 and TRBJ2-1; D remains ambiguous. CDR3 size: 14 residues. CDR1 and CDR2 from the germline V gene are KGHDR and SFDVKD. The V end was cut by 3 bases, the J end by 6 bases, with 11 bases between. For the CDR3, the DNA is TGTGCCACCAGTGATGCTAGGAAGGGCAATGAGCAGTTCTTC. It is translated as CATSDARKGNEQFF.

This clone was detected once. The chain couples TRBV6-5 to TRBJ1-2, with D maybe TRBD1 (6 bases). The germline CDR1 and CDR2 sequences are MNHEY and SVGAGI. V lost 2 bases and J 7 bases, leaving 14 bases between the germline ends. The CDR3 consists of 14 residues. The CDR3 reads CASSYGGGVGGYTF. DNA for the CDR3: TGTGCCAGCAGTTACGGGGGGGGCGTTGGTGGCTACACCTTC.

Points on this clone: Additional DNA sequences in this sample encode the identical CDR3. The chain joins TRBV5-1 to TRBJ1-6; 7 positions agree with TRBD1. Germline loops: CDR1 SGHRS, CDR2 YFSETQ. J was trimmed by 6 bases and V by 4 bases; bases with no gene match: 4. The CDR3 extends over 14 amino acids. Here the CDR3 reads CASSLTGINSPLHF. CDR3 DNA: TGCGCCAGCAGCCTGACAGGGATTAATTCACCCCTCCACTTT.

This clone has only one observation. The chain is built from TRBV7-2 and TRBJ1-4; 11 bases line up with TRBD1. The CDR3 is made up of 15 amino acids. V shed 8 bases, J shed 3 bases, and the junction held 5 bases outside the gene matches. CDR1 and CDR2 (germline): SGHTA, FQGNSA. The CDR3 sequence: CASGRDRGSNEKLFF. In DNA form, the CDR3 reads TGTGCCAGCGGACGGGACAGGGGGTCTAATGAAAAACTGTTTTTT.

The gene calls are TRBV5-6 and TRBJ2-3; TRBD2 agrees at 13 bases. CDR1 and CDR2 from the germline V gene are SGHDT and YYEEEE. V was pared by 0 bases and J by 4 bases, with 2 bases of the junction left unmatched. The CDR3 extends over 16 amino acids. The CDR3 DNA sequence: TGTGCCAGCAGCTTGGGTACTAGCGGGGGGGCAGATACGCAGTATTTT. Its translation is CASSLGTSGGADTQYF.

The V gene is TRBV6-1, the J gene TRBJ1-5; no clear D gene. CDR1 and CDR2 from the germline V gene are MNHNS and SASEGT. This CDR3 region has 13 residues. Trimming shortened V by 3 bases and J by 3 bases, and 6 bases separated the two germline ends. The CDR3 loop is CASSEGNNQPQHF. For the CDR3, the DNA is TGTGCCAGCAGTGAGGGTAACAATCAGCCCCAGCATTTT.

The CDR3 DNA sequence: TGTGCCAGCAGCGTAGAGGCGGGGATGGGGGAGACCCAGTACTTC. Its translation: CASSVEAGMGETQYF. The chain employs TRBV9 and TRBJ2-5, with D perhaps matching TRBD2 (6 bases). The CDR3 sequence is 15 residues long. Germline lookup yields CDR1 SGDLS and CDR2 YYNGEE. V was shortened by 0 bases and J by 5 bases, with 14 bases between the two germline ends.

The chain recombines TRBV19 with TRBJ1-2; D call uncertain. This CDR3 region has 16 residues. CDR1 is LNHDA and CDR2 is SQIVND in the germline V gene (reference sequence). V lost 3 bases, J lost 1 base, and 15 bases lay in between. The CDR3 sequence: CASSIDGSKINYGYTF. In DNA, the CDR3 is TGTGCCAGTAGTATTGACGGCAGCAAGATTAACTATGGCTACACCTTC.

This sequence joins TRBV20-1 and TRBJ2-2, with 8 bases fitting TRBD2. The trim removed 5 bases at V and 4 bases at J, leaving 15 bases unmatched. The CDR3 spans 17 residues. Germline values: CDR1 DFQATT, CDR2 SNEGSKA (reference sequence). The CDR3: CSARGVGRGAGTGELFF. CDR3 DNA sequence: TGCAGTGCTCGTGGAGTAGGGCGGGGGGCTGGCACCGGGGAGCTGTTTTTT.

CDR3 DNA: TGTGCCAGTAGTCTCCGGGCCCCAGTCACTGAAGCTTTCTTT. This sequence encodes CASSLRAPVTEAFF. The V gene is TRBV19, the J gene TRBJ1-1; D unclear. This CDR3 is built from 14 residues. The V end was cut by 5 bases, the J end by 4 bases, with 14 bases between. Germline V lookup: CDR1 LNHDA, CDR2 SQIVND (reference sequence).

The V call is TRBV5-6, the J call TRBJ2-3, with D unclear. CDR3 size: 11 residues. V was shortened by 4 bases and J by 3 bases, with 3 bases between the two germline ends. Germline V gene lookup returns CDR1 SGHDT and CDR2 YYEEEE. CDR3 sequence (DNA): TGTGCCAGCAGCACAACAGATACGCAGTATTTT. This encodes CASSTTDTQYF.

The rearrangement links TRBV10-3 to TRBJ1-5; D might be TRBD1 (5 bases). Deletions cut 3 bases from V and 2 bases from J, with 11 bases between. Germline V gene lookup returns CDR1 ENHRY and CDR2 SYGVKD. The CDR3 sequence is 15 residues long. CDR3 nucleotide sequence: TGTGCCATCAGTGAAGGAGGGGCGGGCAATCAGCCCCAGCATTTT. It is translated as CAISEGGAGNQPQHF.

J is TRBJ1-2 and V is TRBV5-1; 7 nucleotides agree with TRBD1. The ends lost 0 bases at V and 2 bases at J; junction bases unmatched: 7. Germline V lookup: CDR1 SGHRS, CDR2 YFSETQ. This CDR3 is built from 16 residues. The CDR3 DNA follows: TGCGCCAGCAGCTTGGGGGACAGCCGAACAAACTATGGCTACACCTTC. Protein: CASSLGDSRTNYGYTF. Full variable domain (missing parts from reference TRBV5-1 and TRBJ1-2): KAGVTQTPRYLIKTRGQQVTLSCSPISGHRSVSWYQQTPGQGLQFLFEYFSETQRNKGNFPGRFSGRQFSNSRSEMNVSTLELGDSALYLCASSLGDSRTNYGYTFGSGTRLTVV.

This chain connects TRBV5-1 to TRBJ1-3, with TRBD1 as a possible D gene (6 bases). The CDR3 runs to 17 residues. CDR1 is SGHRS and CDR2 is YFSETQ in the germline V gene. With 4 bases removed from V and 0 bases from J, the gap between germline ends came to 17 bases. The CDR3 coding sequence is TGCGCCAGCAGCCCCACCGGGACACTTTACTCTGGAAACACCATATATTTT. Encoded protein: CASSPTGTLYSGNTIYF.

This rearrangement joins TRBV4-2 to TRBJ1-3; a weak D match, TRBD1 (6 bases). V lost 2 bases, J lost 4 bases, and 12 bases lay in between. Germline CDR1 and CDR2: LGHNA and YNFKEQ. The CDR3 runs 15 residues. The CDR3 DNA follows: TGTGCCAGCAGCCAATCGGGACACCTAGGAAACACCATATATTTT. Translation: CASSQSGHLGNTIYF.

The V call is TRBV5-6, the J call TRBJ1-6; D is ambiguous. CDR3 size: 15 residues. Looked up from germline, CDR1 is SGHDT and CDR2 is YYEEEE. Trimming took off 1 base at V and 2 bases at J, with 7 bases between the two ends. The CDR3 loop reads CASSLWEAYNSPLHF. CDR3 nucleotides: TGTGCCAGCAGCTTGTGGGAAGCCTATAATTCACCCCTCCACTTT.